These 27 T cell receptor beta chains originate from one sample sequenced in a study of blood T cell repertoires in COVID-19. Sequenced by immunoSEQ multiplex PCR; TCRdb stores in-frame clones only, minus some. The top ten hold approximately 8% of the sample, which has about 480,000 clones, 88% seen once. Sequenced: PBMCs or T cells enriched from blood (not recorded which). The receptors come from a woman in her fifties or sixties who had recovered from COVID-19.

The chain recombines TRBV18 with TRBJ1-3; TRBD1 matches at 8 bases. The CDR3 extends over 14 amino acids. V lost 5 bases, J lost 3 bases, and 3 bases stayed unmatched. CDR1 and CDR2 (germline): KGHSH, LQKENI. The chain's CDR3 is CASSRTGLGNTIYF. In DNA form, the CDR3 reads TGTGCCAGCTCAAGGACAGGGCTTGGAAACACCATATATTTT.

This chain uses TRBV28 with TRBJ2-7, with TRBD1 as a possible D gene (5 bases). The V and J ends lost 6 bases and 0 bases respectively, with 18 bases between them. From germline, CDR1 is MDHEN and CDR2 SYDVKM. The CDR3 covers 16 residues. CDR3 amino acids: CASSPTYRGSSYEQYV. The DNA of the CDR3 is TGTGCCAGCAGCCCCACTTATAGGGGAAGCTCCTACGAGCAGTACGTC.

The V gene is TRBV5-1, the J gene TRBJ2-6, with a possible D match to TRBD1 (6 bases). The CDR3 spans 16 residues. V was pared by 6 bases and J by 0 bases, with 13 bases between. Germline V CDR1 and CDR2: SGHRS, YFSETQ. The CDR3 DNA sequence: TGCGCCAGCACCCGGGACACGTTCTCTGGGGCCAACGTCCTGACTTTC. Residues: CASTRDTFSGANVLTF.

With respect to this clone: The identical CDR3 is also encoded by other nucleotide sequences in the sample. V gene TRBV6-5 combines with J gene TRBJ1-1, with D unresolved. CDR3 length equals 13 residues. Germline values: CDR1 MNHEY, CDR2 SVGAGI. The ends were cut back, 6 bases at V and 1 base at J, with 9 bases in the middle. The DNA for the CDR3 is TGTGCCAGCAGCCCGGGTCGGAACACTGAAGCTTTCTTT. This sequence encodes CASSPGRNTEAFF.

The rearrangement joins TRBV15 to TRBJ2-2, with D perhaps matching TRBD1 (5 bases). The CDR3 loop spans 15 amino acids. Deletions cut 1 base from V and 4 bases from J, with 10 bases between. Germline lookup yields CDR1 LNHNV and CDR2 YYDKDF (reference sequence). CDR3 loop: CATSRAGAATGELFF. The CDR3 DNA reads as TGTGCCACCAGCAGAGCTGGGGCAGCCACCGGGGAGCTGTTTTTT.

The V call is TRBV25-1, the J call TRBJ1-1; 10 bases line up with TRBD1. V shed 5 bases and J 5 bases; nucleotides not matched to a gene: 11. In germline, CDR1 is MGHDK, CDR2 SYGVNS. The CDR3 has 16 amino acids. CDR3 region: CASSSLGQGEWTEAFF. In DNA, the CDR3 is TGTGCCAGCAGTTCCCTAGGACAGGGGGAATGGACTGAAGCTTTCTTT.

V is TRBV28 and J is TRBJ1-2; D call uncertain. Trimming took off 8 bases at V and 3 bases at J, with 13 bases between the two ends. CDR3 size: 13 residues. Germline V gives CDR1 MDHEN, CDR2 SYDVKM. The CDR3 region is CASLRSPYYGYTF. Here the CDR3 DNA reads TGTGCCAGCTTGAGGAGCCCATACTATGGCTACACCTTC.

This sequence joins TRBV9 and TRBJ2-3; TRBD2 matches 7 bases. CDR3 length equals 15 residues. The junction had 2 bases not matched to a gene; V was cut back by 0 bases and J by 1 base. Germline V lookup: CDR1 SGDLS, CDR2 YYNGEE. CDR3 residues: CASSVDLAGTDTQYF. The CDR3 region has the DNA TGTGCCAGCAGCGTAGACCTAGCGGGCACAGATACGCAGTATTTT.

This chain links TRBV19 with TRBJ1-2, with D perhaps matching TRBD1 (6 bases). The CDR3 contains 15 residues. Germline V gene sequence: CDR1 LNHDA, CDR2 SQIVND (reference sequence). Between the trimmed V and J ends, which lost 6 bases and 4 bases, there was a span of 18 bases. CDR3 bases: TGTGCCAGTAGGGACGAGGGGGGGTTCCCCTATGGCTACACCTTC. It yields the protein CASRDEGGFPYGYTF.

The chain uses TRBV7-9 and TRBJ2-7; D not resolved. In germline, CDR1 is SEHNR, CDR2 FQNEAQ (reference sequence). V was pared by 2 bases and J by 5 bases, with 7 bases between. The length of the CDR3 is 12 residues. CDR3 amino acids: CASSLSFDEQYF. The CDR3 region has the DNA TGTGCCAGCAGCTTAAGCTTCGACGAGCAGTACTTC.

The rearrangement links TRBV3-1 (or the pseudogene TRBV3-2) to TRBJ2-7; TRBD2 aligns across 8 bases. CDR1 and CDR2 from the germline V gene are LGHDT and YNNKEL (reference sequence). CDR3 length: 13 residues. The V segment lost 4 bases and the J segment 5 bases; nucleotides outside the gene matches: 4. The CDR3 reads CASSLLAGNEQYF. The CDR3 nucleotides are TGTGCCAGCAGCCTTTTAGCGGGGAACGAGCAGTACTTC.

The chain is built from TRBV30 and TRBJ1-1, with no clear D. The CDR3 sequence is 13 residues long. Trimming stripped 4 bases from V and 4 bases from J, with 13 bases between. The germline CDR1 and CDR2 sequences are GTSNPN and SVGIG (reference sequence). CDR3 amino acids: CAWKIAGITEAFF. In DNA form, the CDR3 reads TGTGCCTGGAAGATCGCCGGGATCACTGAAGCTTTCTTT.

V usage is TRBV2 and J usage is TRBJ1-2, with 7 bases that match TRBD1. Germline V gene lookup returns CDR1 SNHLY and CDR2 FYNNEI. The junction had 7 bases not matched to a gene; V was cut back by 5 bases and J by 7 bases. The CDR3 runs to 13 residues. CDR3 coding DNA: TGTGCCAGCAGTTCACAGGGGATTCGTGGCTACACCTTC. This sequence encodes CASSSQGIRGYTF.

This clone was counted a single time. The gene calls are TRBV6-5 and TRBJ2-3; 7 bases are shared with TRBD2. CDR3 size: 15 residues. The V segment lost 0 bases and the J segment 3 bases; nucleotides outside the gene matches: 3. Germline-derived CDR1 and CDR2 are MNHEY and SVGAGI. This chain's CDR3 is CASSYSGGRTDTQYF. CDR3 DNA: TGTGCCAGCAGTTACTCCGGGGGGAGGACAGATACGCAGTATTTT.

This clone was observed once. The gene calls are TRBV2 and TRBJ2-3; no definite D call. The CDR3 is 14 amino acids. Per germline, CDR1 SNHLY and CDR2 FYNNEI. V was trimmed by 6 bases and J by 2 bases, leaving 12 bases between them. Here the CDR3 DNA reads TGTGCCAGCAGCGAGACTCCCCACACAGATACGCAGTATTTT. Translated: CASSETPHTDTQYF.

The J gene is TRBJ2-3, the V gene TRBV19; 7 bases map to TRBD1. J was trimmed by 2 bases and V by 9 bases; bases with no gene match: 11. The germline CDR1 and CDR2 sequences are LNHDA and SQIVND (reference sequence). The CDR3 covers 15 residues. The CDR3 is CASRWGQTPTDTQYF. The CDR3 DNA is TGTGCCAGCCGTTGGGGACAGACCCCCACAGATACGCAGTATTTT.

V usage is TRBV5-6 and J usage is TRBJ2-7; 10 nucleotides agree with TRBD1. This CDR3 has 15 amino acids. CDR1 SGHDT and CDR2 YYEEEE come from the germline V gene. V lost 2 bases, J lost 4 bases, and 6 bases stayed unmatched. As DNA, the CDR3 is TGTGCCAGCAGCTTTCCCGGGACAGGGGTTTACGAGCAGTACTTC. It encodes CASSFPGTGVYEQYF.

The CDR3 nucleotides read TGTGCCAGCAGCTTAAGTAGGGGTCAAACGAATGAGCAGTTCTTC. Its translation is CASSLSRGQTNEQFF. The chain carries TRBV7-7 and TRBJ2-1; weak D call: TRBD1 (5 bases). Germline values: CDR1 SSHAT, CDR2 FNYEAQ (reference sequence). The CDR3 runs 15 residues. Trimming took off 2 bases at V and 7 bases at J, with 15 bases between the two ends.

This clone was seen only a few times. The rearrangement links TRBV3-1 (or the pseudogene TRBV3-2) to TRBJ1-5; TRBD1 might be the D (5 bases). The CDR3 extends over 15 amino acids. Germline values: CDR1 LGHDT, CDR2 YNNKEL (reference sequence). Trimming left V 2 bases short and J 7 bases short, with 15 bases between. The CDR3 is CASSQSGGESQPQHF. As DNA, the CDR3 is TGTGCCAGCAGCCAATCGGGGGGAGAGAGCCAGCCCCAGCATTTT.

The genes are TRBV5-1 and TRBJ1-1; the match to TRBD1 covers 12 bases. The V gene's germline CDR1 is SGHRS and CDR2 YFSETQ. V was clipped by 4 bases and J by 5 bases; unmatched bases: 12. This CDR3 contains 17 residues. The CDR3 spells CASSARRDRGPGTEAFF. As DNA, the CDR3 is TGCGCCAGCAGCGCACGCCGGGACAGGGGGCCGGGAACTGAAGCTTTCTTT.

The rearrangement links TRBV18 to TRBJ1-5; TRBD1 matches 8 bases. J lost 8 bases, V lost 2 bases, and 14 bases had no gene match. This CDR3 is 17 amino acids long. Germline CDR1 and CDR2: KGHSH and LQKENI. CDR3 DNA: TGTGCCAGCTCACCAAAAAGGGACAGGAGGACGGGGGAGCCCCAGCATTTT. Translating it yields CASSPKRDRRTGEPQHF.

V gene TRBV6-5 combines with J gene TRBJ1-3; D gene ambiguous. The CDR3 contains 14 residues. CDR1 and CDR2 from the germline V gene are MNHEY and SVGAGI. The V and J ends lost 4 bases and 0 bases respectively, with 7 bases between them. The CDR3 is CASSLRDSGNTIYF. The CDR3, as DNA: TGTGCCAGCAGTTTGCGCGACTCTGGAAACACCATATATTTT.

The chain employs TRBV21-1 and TRBJ2-7; the D call of TRBD1 is as the table states it, not checked on the DNA. TRBV21-1 is deemed a pseudogene. This CDR3 region has 17 residues. CDR3 amino acids: CASIRLYGTGGIYEQYV. CDR3 bases: TGTGCCAGCATCCGTTTATATGGGACAGGGGGTATCTACGAGCAGTACGTC.

The chain uses TRBV11-2 and TRBJ2-3, with a possible D match to TRBD2 (7 bases). This CDR3 comprises 16 residues. V was shortened by 2 bases and J by 2 bases, with 14 bases between the two germline ends. In germline, CDR1 is SGHAT, CDR2 FQNNGV. This chain's CDR3 is CASSLSAGANTDTQYF. The DNA for the CDR3 is TGTGCCAGCAGCTTATCCGCGGGGGCCAACACAGATACGCAGTATTTT.

This clone was seen once. This chain uses TRBV9 with TRBJ1-2; D is ambiguous. Germline assignment: CDR1 SGDLS and CDR2 YYNGEE. The CDR3 is made up of 15 amino acids. The V end lost 0 bases, the J end lost 0 bases, and 9 bases lay between the germline ends. DNA for the CDR3: TGTGCCAGCAGCGTAGAGGTAGCCTCTAACTATGGCTACACCTTC. Its translation: CASSVEVASNYGYTF.

The gene calls are TRBV28 and TRBJ2-3; 11 bases line up with TRBD2. V lost 5 bases to trimming and J lost 0 bases; unmatched junction nucleotides: 4. The CDR3 has 16 amino acids. The germline gives CDR1 MDHEN, CDR2 SYDVKM. The CDR3 DNA reads as TGTGCCAGCAGTATAGCGGGGGGGACTAGCACAGATACGCAGTATTTT. Residues: CASSIAGGTSTDTQYF.

This sequence joins TRBV2 and TRBJ2-7; tentative D call: TRBD2 (7 bases). The CDR3 totals 13 residues. CDR1 is SNHLY and CDR2 is FYNNEI in the germline V gene. Trimming cost V 6 bases and J 3 bases, with 12 bases left between them. In nucleotides, the CDR3 is TGTGCCAGCAGGGGGGGGGCGAGCTACGAGCAGTACTTC. Its protein product is CASRGGASYEQYF.